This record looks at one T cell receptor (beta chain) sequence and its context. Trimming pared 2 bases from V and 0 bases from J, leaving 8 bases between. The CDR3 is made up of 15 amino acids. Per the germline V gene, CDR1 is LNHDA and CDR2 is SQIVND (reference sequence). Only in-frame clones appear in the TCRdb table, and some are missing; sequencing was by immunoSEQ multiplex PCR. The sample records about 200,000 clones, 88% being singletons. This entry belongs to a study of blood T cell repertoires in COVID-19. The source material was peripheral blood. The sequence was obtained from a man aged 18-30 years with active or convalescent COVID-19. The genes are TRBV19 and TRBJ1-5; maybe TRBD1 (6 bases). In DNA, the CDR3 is TGTGCCAGTAGTATAAGGGGGTATAGCAATCAGCCCCAGCATTTT. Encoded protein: CASSIRGYSNQPQHF.